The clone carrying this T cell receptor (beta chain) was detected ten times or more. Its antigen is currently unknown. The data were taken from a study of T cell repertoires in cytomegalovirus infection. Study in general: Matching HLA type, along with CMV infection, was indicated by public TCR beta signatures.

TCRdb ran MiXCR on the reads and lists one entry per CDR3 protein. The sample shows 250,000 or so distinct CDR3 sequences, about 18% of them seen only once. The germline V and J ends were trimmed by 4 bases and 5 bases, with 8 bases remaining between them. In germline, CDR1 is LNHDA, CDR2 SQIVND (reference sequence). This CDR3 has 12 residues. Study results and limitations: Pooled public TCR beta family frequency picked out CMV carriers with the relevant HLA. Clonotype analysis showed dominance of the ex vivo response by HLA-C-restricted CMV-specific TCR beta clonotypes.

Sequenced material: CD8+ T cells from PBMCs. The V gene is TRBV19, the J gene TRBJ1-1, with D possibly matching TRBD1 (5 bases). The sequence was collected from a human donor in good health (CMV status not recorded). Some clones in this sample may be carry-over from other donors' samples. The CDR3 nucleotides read TGTGCCAGTAGTAACGGGGGGACTGAAGCTTTCTTT. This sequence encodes CASSNGGTEAFF. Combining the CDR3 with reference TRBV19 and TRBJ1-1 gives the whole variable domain DGGITQSPKYLFRKEGQNVTLSCEQNLNHDAMYWYRQDPGQGLRLIYYSQIVNDFQKGDIAEGYSVSREKKESFPLTVTSAQKNPTAFYLCASSNGGTEAFFGQGTRLTVV.